The next 10 T cell receptor beta chains were all read from a single sample in a study of human T cells and chemical hapten exposure. Specified time point: pre-sensitization, week 0. Treatment in this sample: therapeutic diphenylcyclopropenone sensitization with weekly scalp DPC. TCRdb passed the RACE reads through MiXCR, listing each CDR3 protein once. The sample comprises about 250,000 distinct CDR3 sequences, just under 8% of which are singletons, and roughly 1.2% rests with the top ten. Specimen: whole blood, collected in connection with sensitization to the hapten diphenylcyclopropenone (DPC). The receptors here all came from a young man with alopecia areata. Some clones in this sample may be carry-over from other donors' samples.

This clonotype was counted a few times. The genes are TRBV4-3 and TRBJ1-1, with TRBD1 matching over 12 bases. V was pared by 5 bases and J by 5 bases, with 9 bases of the junction left unmatched. The CDR3 consists of 16 residues. CDR1 is LGHNA and CDR2 is YSLEER in the germline V gene. CDR3 sequence (DNA): TGCGCCAGCAGCAGCCGGGACAGGGGGCGCAGAACTGAAGCTTTCTTT. Amino acids: CASSSRDRGRRTEAFF.

This clonotype was counted between two and nine times. The chain links TRBV6-6 to TRBJ2-4, with D perhaps TRBD2 (6 bases). This CDR3 has 14 residues. From germline, CDR1 is MNHNY and CDR2 SVGAGI (reference sequence). Trimming stripped 5 bases from V and 9 bases from J, with 17 bases between. The chain's CDR3 is CASSLPGLGSIQYF. DNA for the CDR3: TGTGCCAGCAGTCTCCCGGGACTTGGTAGCATTCAGTACTTC.

This clonotype was seen repeatedly, ten times or more. The chain joins TRBV9 to TRBJ2-5, with D perhaps matching TRBD2 (5 bases). Germline lookup yields CDR1 SGDLS and CDR2 YYNGEE. The length of the CDR3 is 14 residues. V dropped 0 bases and J dropped 8 bases, with 14 bases sitting between them. As DNA, the CDR3 is TGTGCCAGCAGCGTAGCTATCCAGGCGGGTACCCAGTACTTC. Its translation: CASSVAIQAGTQYF. The full variable domain, with the rest looked up from reference TRBV9 and TRBJ2-5, is DSGVTQTPKHLITATGQRVTLRCSPRSGDLSVYWYQQSLDQGLQFLIQYYNGEERAKGNILERFSAQQFPDLHSELNLSSLELGDSALYFCASSVAIQAGTQYFGPGTRLLVL.

V usage is TRBV5-1 and J usage is TRBJ2-7; D possibly corresponds to TRBD1 (5 bases). Trimming stripped 4 bases from V and 3 bases from J, with 20 bases between. Germline-derived CDR1 and CDR2 are SGHRS and YFSETQ. The length of the CDR3 is 16 residues. CDR3 amino acids: CASSGAIDRTYYEQYV. The CDR3 DNA is TGCGCCAGCAGCGGGGCGATCGACAGAACCTACTACGAGCAGTACGTC.

The J gene is TRBJ2-2, the V gene TRBV29-1; 11 bases agree with TRBD1. CDR3 size: 15 residues. Germline assignment: CDR1 SQVTM and CDR2 ANQGSEA. V was clipped by 6 bases and J by 4 bases; unmatched bases: 7. CDR3 nucleotides: TGCAGCGTGCCATATGGGACAGGGGGCACCGGGGAGCTGTTTTTT. This codes for CSVPYGTGGTGELFF.

This clonotype was found many times. J is TRBJ2-2 and V is TRBV24-1; a weak D match, TRBD1 (7 bases). Germline V gene data show CDR1 as KGHDR and CDR2 as SFDVKD. The CDR3 has 15 residues. V lost 9 bases to trimming and J lost 4 bases, with 17 bases between them. The CDR3 loop is CATGGRTGLTGELFF. CDR3 DNA: TGTGCCACCGGAGGGCGGACAGGTCTCACCGGGGAGCTGTTTTTT.

The chain uses TRBV6-6 and TRBJ1-1, with 8 bases identical to TRBD1. J gave up 3 bases and V 5 bases, and 8 bases lay outside the gene matches. The CDR3 sequence is 15 residues long. From germline, CDR1 is MNHNY and CDR2 SVGAGI (reference sequence). Here the CDR3 reads CASSGTGVTDTEAFF. The CDR3 DNA is TGTGCCAGCAGTGGGACAGGCGTGACTGACACTGAAGCTTTCTTT.

This chain links TRBV5-1 with TRBJ2-5; 8 nucleotides line up with TRBD1. Germline V lookup: CDR1 SGHRS, CDR2 YFSETQ. The CDR3 is 16 amino acids. J lost 1 base, V lost 4 bases, and 9 bases had no gene match. CDR3 sequence: CASSIPTGAPQETQYF. The DNA for the CDR3 is TGCGCCAGCAGCATCCCGACAGGGGCTCCCCAAGAGACCCAGTACTTC.

There are a few counts of this clonotype. The chain recombines TRBV7-2 with TRBJ1-4; 9 nucleotides line up with TRBD1. V lost 5 bases to trimming and J lost 7 bases; unmatched junction nucleotides: 8. The CDR3 runs to 15 residues. Germline assignment: CDR1 SGHTA and CDR2 FQGNSA. As DNA, the CDR3 is TGTGCCAGCAGCATTGGGACAGGGATCGGTGAAAAACTGTTTTTT. This sequence encodes CASSIGTGIGEKLFF.

The sample holds a few counts of this clonotype. Written as DNA, the CDR3 is TGTGCCAGCAGCCGACGACAGGGCGGGGGAGAGACCCAGTACTTC. Translated: CASSRRQGGGETQYF. V and J are TRBV12-3 or TRBV12-4 and TRBJ2-5, with D possibly being TRBD1 or TRBD2 (7 bases each). There are 15 residues in the CDR3. The V and J ends lost 6 bases and 4 bases respectively, with 18 bases between them.